This TCR beta chain came from a study of graft-versus-host responses after intestinal transplantation. The CDR3 has 15 amino acids. Regarding the study as a whole: Detected in recipient marrow were GvH clones, some of which were first observed in ileum or blood.

In the case of this clone: Its antigen is still unknown.

TCRdb's copy holds only in-frame clones and misses some; the assay was immunoSEQ multiplex PCR. In the table there are tens of thousands of clones, over 85% of which are singletons. The chain employs TRBV21-1 and TRBJ2-7; the D call in the table, TRBD2, was not verified against the DNA. TRBV21-1 constitutes a pseudogene. The specimen comprised unstimulated CD8+ T cells sorted from spleen or lymph node cells, sampled before transplant. This clonotype was sampled from a human donor who was the organ donor for an intestinal transplant. CDR3 sequence reads: CASSKRERAGYEQYF. CDR3 bases: TGTGCCAGCAGCAAGCGGGAGAGGGCGGGTTACGAGCAGTACTTC.